The clone carrying this T cell receptor beta chain was detected only a few times. As yet, its antigen is unknown. This specimen belongs to a study of T cell repertoires in cytomegalovirus infection. At the level of the study: Through public TCR beta signatures, both CMV infection and matching HLA type were indicated. Regarding the study as a whole: In two of eight donors, the top clonotype was HLA-C-restricted CMV-specific.

This CDR3 region has 14 residues. J lost 4 bases, V lost 1 base, and 4 bases had no gene match. Germline values: CDR1 SGHTA, CDR2 FQGNSA. Using its own MiXCR run on the reads, TCRdb lists one record per CDR3 protein. The data contain 150,000 to 200,000 distinct CDR3 sequences, about 21% of them seen just once; the ten biggest clones take up about 3%. The genes are TRBV7-2 and TRBJ2-7; 7 nucleotides align to TRBD2. The TCR was taken from a human donor in good health (CMV status not recorded). Some clones in this sample may be carry-over from other donors' samples. Specimen: PBMCs. CDR3 residues: CASSLEAGFYEQYF. DNA for the CDR3: TGTGCCAGCAGCTTAGAAGCGGGGTTTTACGAGCAGTACTTC. Full variable domain (remainder filled in from reference TRBV7-2 and TRBJ2-7): GAGVSQSPSNKVTEKGKDVELRCDPISGHTALYWYRQSLGQGLEFLIYFQGNSAPDKSGLPSDRFSAERTGGSVSTLTIQRTQQEDSAVYLCASSLEAGFYEQYFGPGTRLTVT.